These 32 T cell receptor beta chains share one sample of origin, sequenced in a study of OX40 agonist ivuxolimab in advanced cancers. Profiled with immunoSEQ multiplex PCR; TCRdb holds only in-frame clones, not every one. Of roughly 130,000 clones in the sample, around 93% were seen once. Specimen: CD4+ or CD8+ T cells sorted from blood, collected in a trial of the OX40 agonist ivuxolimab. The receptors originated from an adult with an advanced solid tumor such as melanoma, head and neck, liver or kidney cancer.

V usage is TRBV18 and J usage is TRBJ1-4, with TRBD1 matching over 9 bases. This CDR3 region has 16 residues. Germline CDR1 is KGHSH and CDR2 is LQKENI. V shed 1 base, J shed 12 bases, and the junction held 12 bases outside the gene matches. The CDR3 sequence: CASSPLGQGRPEELFF. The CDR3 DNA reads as TGTGCCAGCTCACCACTGGGACAGGGCAGGCCCGAGGAACTGTTTTTT.

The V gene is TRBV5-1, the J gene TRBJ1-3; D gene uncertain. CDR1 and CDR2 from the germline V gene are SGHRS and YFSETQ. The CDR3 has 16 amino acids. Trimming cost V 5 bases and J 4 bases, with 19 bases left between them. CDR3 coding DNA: TGCGCCAGCAGTACGGGGAGTGCGGGCAGAGGAAACACCATATATTTT. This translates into CASSTGSAGRGNTIYF. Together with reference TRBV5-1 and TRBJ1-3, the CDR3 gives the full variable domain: KAGVTQTPRYLIKTRGQQVTLSCSPISGHRSVSWYQQTPGQGLQFLFEYFSETQRNKGNFPGRFSGRQFSNSRSEMNVSTLELGDSALYLCASSTGSAGRGNTIYFGEGSWLTVV.

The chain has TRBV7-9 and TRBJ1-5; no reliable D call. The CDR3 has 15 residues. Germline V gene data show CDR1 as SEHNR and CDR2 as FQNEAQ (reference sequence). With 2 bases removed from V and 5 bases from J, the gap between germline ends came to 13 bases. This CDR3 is CASSLRAQADQPQHF. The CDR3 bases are TGTGCCAGCAGCTTACGGGCCCAAGCGGATCAGCCCCAGCATTTT.

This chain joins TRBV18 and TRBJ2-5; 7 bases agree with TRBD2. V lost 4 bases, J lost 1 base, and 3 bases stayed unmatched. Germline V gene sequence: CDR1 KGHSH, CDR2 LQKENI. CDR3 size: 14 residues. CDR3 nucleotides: TGTGCCAGCTCACACCCGGGGGGCCAAGAGACCCAGTACTTC. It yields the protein CASSHPGGQETQYF.

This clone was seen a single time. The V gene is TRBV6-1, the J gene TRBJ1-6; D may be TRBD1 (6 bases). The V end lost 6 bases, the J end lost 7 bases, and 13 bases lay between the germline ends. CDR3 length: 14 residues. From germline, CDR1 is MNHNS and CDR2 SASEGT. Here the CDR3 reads CASRTGTTNSPLHF. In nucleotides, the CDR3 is TGTGCCAGCAGGACCGGGACAACAAATTCACCCCTCCACTTT.

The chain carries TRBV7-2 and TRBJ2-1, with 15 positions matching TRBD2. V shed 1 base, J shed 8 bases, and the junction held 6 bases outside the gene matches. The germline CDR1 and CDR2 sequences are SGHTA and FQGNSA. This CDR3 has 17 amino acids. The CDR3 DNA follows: TGTGCCAGCAGCTTAGAAGGACTAGCGGGGGGGCGAGATGAGCAGTTCTTC. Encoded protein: CASSLEGLAGGRDEQFF. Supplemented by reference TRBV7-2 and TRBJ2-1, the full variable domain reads GAGVSQSPSNKVTEKGKDVELRCDPISGHTALYWYRQSLGQGLEFLIYFQGNSAPDKSGLPSDRFSAERTGGSVSTLTIQRTQQEDSAVYLCASSLEGLAGGRDEQFFGPGTRLTVL.

The CDR3 DNA reads as TGTGCCTGGGGGACAGGGGGCGCCCCGAACACTGAAGCTTTCTTT. Amino acids: CAWGTGGAPNTEAFF. V gene TRBV30 combines with J gene TRBJ1-1; 12 bases fit TRBD1. J gave up 1 base and V 5 bases, and 5 bases lay outside the gene matches. CDR1 is GTSNPN and CDR2 is SVGIG in the germline V gene (reference sequence). CDR3 size: 15 residues.

The CDR3 DNA sequence: TGTGCCAGCAGTGGCAGGGGGCGCAACGAGCAGTACTTC. As protein: CASSGRGRNEQYF. The V and J genes are TRBV6-1 and TRBJ2-7; 8 bases line up with TRBD1. Germline CDR1 is MNHNS and CDR2 is SASEGT. The J segment lost 5 bases and the V segment lost 4 bases, leaving 4 bases of the junction unmatched. This CDR3 region has 13 residues.

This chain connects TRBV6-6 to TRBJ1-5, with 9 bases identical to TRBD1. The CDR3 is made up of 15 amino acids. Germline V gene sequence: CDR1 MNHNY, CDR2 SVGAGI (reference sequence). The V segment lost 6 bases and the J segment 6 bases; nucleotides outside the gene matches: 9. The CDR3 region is CASRLPGQGGQPQHF. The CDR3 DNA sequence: TGTGCCAGCAGATTGCCGGGACAGGGTGGTCAGCCCCAGCATTTT.

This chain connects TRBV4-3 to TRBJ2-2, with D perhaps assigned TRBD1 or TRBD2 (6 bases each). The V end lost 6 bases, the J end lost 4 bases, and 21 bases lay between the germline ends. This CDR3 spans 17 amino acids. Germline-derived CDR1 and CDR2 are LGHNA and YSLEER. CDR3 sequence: CASSRRGVGRGTGELFF. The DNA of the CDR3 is TGCGCCAGCAGTCGTAGGGGGGTTGGGCGAGGCACCGGGGAGCTGTTTTTT.

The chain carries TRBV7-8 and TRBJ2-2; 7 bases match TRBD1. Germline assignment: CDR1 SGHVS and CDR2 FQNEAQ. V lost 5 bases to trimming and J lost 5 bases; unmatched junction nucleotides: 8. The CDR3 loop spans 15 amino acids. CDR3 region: CASSDRDRATGELFF. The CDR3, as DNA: TGTGCCAGCAGCGACCGGGACAGAGCAACCGGGGAGCTGTTTTTT.

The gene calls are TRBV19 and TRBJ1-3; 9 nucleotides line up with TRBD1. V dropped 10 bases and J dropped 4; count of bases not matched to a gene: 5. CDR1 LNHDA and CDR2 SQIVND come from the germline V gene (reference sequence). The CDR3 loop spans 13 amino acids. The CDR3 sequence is CATAQGAGNTIYF. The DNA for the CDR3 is TGTGCCACCGCACAGGGGGCCGGAAACACCATATATTTT.

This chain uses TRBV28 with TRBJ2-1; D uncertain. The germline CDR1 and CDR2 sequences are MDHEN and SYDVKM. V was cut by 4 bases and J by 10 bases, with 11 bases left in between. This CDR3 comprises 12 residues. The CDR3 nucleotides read TGTGCCAGCAGTTCATCGGCGAGGGAGCAGTTCTTC. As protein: CASSSSAREQFF.

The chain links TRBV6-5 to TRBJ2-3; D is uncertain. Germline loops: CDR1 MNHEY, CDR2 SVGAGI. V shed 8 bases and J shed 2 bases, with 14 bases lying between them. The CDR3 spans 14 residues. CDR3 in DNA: TGTGCCAGCGGCCAGACAAGCCCCACAGATACGCAGTATTTT. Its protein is CASGQTSPTDTQYF.

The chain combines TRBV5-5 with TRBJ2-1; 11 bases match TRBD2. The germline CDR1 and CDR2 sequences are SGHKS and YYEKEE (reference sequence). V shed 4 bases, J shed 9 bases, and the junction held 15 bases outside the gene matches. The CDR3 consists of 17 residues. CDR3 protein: CASSVAFTGTSGPEQFF. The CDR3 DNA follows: TGTGCCAGCAGCGTGGCTTTCACCGGGACTAGCGGTCCTGAGCAGTTCTTC.

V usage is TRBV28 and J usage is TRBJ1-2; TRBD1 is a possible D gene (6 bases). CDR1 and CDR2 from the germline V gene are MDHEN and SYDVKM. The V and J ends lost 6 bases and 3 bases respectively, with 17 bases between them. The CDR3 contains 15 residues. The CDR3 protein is CASSPATGGYYGYTF. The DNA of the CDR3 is TGTGCCAGCAGCCCAGCGACAGGTGGCTACTATGGCTACACCTTC.

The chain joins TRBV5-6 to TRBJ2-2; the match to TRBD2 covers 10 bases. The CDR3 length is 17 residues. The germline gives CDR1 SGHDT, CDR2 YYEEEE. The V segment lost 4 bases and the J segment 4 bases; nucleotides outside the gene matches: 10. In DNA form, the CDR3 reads TGTGCCAGCAGCCCGGCGGTGACTAGCGGGTCCACCGGGGAGCTGTTTTTT. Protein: CASSPAVTSGSTGELFF.

The CDR3 region has the DNA TGTGCCAGCAGCTTAGGACAGGGAGTCAACACTGAAGCTTTCTTT. This codes for CASSLGQGVNTEAFF. The chain joins TRBV7-9 to TRBJ1-1; 7 bases are a match to TRBD1. This CDR3 is 15 amino acids long. V lost 1 base, J lost 2 bases, and 4 bases stayed unmatched. Germline V CDR1 and CDR2: SEHNR, FQNEAQ (reference sequence).

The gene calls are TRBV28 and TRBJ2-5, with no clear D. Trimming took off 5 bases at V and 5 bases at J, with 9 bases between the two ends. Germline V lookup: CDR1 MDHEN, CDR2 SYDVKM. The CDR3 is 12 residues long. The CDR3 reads CASSALRETQYF. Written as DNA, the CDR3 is TGTGCCAGCAGTGCCCTCCGGGAGACCCAGTACTTC. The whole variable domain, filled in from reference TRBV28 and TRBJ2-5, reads DVKVTQSSRYLVKRTGEKVFLECVQDMDHENMFWYRQDPGLGLRLIYFSYDVKMKEKGDIPEGYSVSREKKERFSLILESASTNQTSMYLCASSALRETQYFGPGTRLLVL.

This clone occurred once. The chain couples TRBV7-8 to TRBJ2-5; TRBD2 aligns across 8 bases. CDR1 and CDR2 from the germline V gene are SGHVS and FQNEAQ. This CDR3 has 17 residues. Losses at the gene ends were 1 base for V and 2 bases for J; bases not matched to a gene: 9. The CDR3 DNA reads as TGTGCCAGCAGCTTAGGGGGTAGCGGGATAGGACAAGAGACCCAGTACTTC. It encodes CASSLGGSGIGQETQYF. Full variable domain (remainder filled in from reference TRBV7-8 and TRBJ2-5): GAGVSQSPRYKVAKRGQDVALRCDPISGHVSLFWYQQALGQGPEFLTYFQNEAQLDKSGLPSDRFFAERPEGSVSTLKIQRTQQEDSAVYLCASSLGGSGIGQETQYFGPGTRLLVL.

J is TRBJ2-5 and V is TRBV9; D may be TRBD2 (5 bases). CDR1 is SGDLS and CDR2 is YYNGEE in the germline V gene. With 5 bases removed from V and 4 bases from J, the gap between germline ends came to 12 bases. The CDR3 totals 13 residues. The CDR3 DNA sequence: TGTGCCAGCAGTCGGCGGGTTGGAGAGACCCAGTACTTC. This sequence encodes CASSRRVGETQYF.

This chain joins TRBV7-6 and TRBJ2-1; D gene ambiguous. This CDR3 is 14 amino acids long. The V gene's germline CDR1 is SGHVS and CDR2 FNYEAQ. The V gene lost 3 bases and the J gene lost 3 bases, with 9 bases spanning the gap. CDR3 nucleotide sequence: TGTGCCAGCAGCTTGGACGGTCTCTACAATGAGCAGTTCTTC. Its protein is CASSLDGLYNEQFF. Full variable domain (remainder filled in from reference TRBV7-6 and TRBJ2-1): GAGVSQSPRYKVTKRGQDVALRCDPISGHVSLYWYRQALGQGPEFLTYFNYEAQQDKSGLPNDRFSAERPEGSISTLTIQRTEQRDSAMYRCASSLDGLYNEQFFGPGTRLTVL.

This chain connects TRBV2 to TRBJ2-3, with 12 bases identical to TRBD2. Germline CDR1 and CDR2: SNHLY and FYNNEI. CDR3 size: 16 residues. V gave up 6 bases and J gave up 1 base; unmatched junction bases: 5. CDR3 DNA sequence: TGTGCCAGCAGAAAGACTAGCGGGAGTCGCACAGATACGCAGTATTTT. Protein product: CASRKTSGSRTDTQYF.

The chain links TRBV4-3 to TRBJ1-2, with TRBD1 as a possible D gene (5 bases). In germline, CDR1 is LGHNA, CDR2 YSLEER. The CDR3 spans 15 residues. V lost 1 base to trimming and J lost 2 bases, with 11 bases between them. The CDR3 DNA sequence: TGCGCCAGCAGCCAAGGGGACGGACGGAACTATGGCTACACCTTC. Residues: CASSQGDGRNYGYTF.

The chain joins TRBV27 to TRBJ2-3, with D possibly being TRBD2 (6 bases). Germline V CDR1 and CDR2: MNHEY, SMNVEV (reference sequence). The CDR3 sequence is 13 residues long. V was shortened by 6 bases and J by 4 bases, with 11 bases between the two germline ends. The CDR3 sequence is CASSRAGSDTQYF. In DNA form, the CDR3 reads TGTGCCAGCAGCCGAGCGGGTTCAGATACGCAGTATTTT.

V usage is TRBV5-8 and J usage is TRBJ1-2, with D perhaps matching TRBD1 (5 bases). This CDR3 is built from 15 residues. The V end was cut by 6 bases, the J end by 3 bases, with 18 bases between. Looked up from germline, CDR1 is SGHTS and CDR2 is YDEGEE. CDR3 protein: CASTRPGGNHYGYTF. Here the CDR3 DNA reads TGTGCCAGCACCCGTCCCGGGGGGAACCACTATGGCTACACCTTC.

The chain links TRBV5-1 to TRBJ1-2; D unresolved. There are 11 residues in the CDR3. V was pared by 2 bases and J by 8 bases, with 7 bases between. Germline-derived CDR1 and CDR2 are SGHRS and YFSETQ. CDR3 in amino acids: CASSLGSGYTF. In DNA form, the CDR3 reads TGCGCCAGCAGCTTAGGATCCGGCTACACCTTC.

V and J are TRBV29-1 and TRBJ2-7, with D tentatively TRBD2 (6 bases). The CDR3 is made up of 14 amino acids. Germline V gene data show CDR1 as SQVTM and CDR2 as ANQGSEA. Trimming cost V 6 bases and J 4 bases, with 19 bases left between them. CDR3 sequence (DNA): TGCAGCGTCGCCGCGGGAAGTCCAGGATACGAGCAGTACTTC. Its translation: CSVAAGSPGYEQYF.

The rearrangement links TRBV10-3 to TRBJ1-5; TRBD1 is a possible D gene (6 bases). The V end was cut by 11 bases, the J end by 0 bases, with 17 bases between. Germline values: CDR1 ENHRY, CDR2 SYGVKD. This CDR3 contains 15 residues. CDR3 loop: CAAQQGVGSNQPQHF. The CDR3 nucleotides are TGTGCCGCGCAACAGGGAGTTGGTAGCAATCAGCCCCAGCATTTT.

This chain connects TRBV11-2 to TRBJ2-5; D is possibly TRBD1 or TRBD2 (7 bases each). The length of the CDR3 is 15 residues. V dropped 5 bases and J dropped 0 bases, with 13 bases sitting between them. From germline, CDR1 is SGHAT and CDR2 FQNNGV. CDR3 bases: TGTGCCAGCAGCCCCAGGGGGGGCTACCAAGAGACCCAGTACTTC. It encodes CASSPRGGYQETQYF.

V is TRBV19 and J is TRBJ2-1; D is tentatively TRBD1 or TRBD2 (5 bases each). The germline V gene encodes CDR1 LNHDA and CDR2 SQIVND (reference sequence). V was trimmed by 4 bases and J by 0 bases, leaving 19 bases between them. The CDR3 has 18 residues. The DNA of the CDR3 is TGTGCCAGTAGTACAGGGAAGGCGAGCGGTTTCTCCTACAATGAGCAGTTCTTC. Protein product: CASSTGKASGFSYNEQFF.

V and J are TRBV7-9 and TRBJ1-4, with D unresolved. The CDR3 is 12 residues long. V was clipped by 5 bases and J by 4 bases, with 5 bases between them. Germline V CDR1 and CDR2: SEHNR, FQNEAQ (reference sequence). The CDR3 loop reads CASSTVNEKLFF. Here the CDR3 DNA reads TGTGCCAGCAGCACAGTTAATGAAAAACTGTTTTTT.